The 29 T cell receptor beta chains reported below all come from one sample, sequenced in a study of CD4 T cells in relation to SARS-CoV-2 and coronaviruses. Unexposed donor CD4+ T cells date from about 2011-2018, before the COVID-19 pandemic. Isolation of CD4+ T cells took place after less than 13 days in culture. The method was immunoSEQ multiplex PCR; TCRdb's version includes in-frame clones alone and lacks a portion of them. In the table there are roughly 24,000 clones, roughly 80% of which are singletons. What these receptors recognize is not known. The sequenced sample consisted of CD4+ T cells from PBMCs, cultured in vitro. The receptors shown here come from a human donor in good health.

The chain has TRBV30 and TRBJ2-5; 11 positions agree with TRBD2. CDR1 and CDR2 from the germline V gene are GTSNPN and SVGIG (reference sequence). Trimming took 3 bases from V and 2 from J; bases not matched to a gene: 2. The CDR3 loop spans 14 amino acids. The CDR3 loop is CAWSVAGGQETQYF. CDR3 coding DNA: TGTGCCTGGAGCGTAGCGGGAGGGCAAGAGACCCAGTACTTC.

CDR3 sequence reads: CASSYLGGTGEAFF. Here the CDR3 DNA reads TGTGCCAGCAGCTATCTCGGGGGGACCGGTGAAGCTTTCTTT. This chain connects TRBV6-5 to TRBJ1-1; weak D call: TRBD1 (5 bases). V lost 6 bases and J lost 7, with 18 bases in between. The CDR3 totals 14 residues. The germline V gene encodes CDR1 MNHEY and CDR2 SVGAGI.

The chain recombines TRBV19 with TRBJ2-6; D may be TRBD2 (5 bases). Germline loops: CDR1 LNHDA, CDR2 SQIVND (reference sequence). Trimming cost V 6 bases and J 0 bases, with 12 bases left between them. The CDR3 sequence is 16 residues long. This CDR3 is CASRKPGTSGANVLTF. CDR3 bases: TGTGCCAGTAGGAAACCGGGAACCTCTGGGGCCAACGTCCTGACTTTC.

The chain uses TRBV15 and TRBJ1-3, with D tentatively TRBD1 (5 bases). V gave up 0 bases and J gave up 1 base, with 13 bases separating them. This CDR3 has 17 amino acids. CDR1 and CDR2 from the germline V gene are LNHNV and YYDKDF (reference sequence). The CDR3, as DNA: TGTGCCACCAGCAGAGATCGGGCAGGGCCATCTGGAAACACCATATATTTT. Its translation: CATSRDRAGPSGNTIYF.

The chain is built from TRBV7-9 and TRBJ2-7; 11 bases match TRBD1. The CDR3 is made up of 17 amino acids. Germline values: CDR1 SEHNR, CDR2 FQNEAQ (reference sequence). J was trimmed by 3 bases and V by 5 bases; bases with no gene match: 12. The CDR3 sequence: CASSPGTGGIGFYEQYF. The CDR3 DNA sequence: TGTGCCAGCAGCCCCGGGACAGGGGGGATCGGATTCTACGAGCAGTACTTC.

The V and J genes are TRBV18 and TRBJ1-6; unclear D gene. Trimming removed 4 bases from V and 7 bases from J, with 8 bases in between. The CDR3 extends over 13 amino acids. The germline CDR1 and CDR2 sequences are KGHSH and LQKENI. The CDR3 DNA follows: TGTGCCAGCTCACTAAACAAGAATTCACCCCTCCACTTT. Residues: CASSLNKNSPLHF.

This clone appeared a single time. V and J are TRBV7-6 and TRBJ2-5; TRBD1 matches 7 bases. This CDR3 spans 19 amino acids. V was pared by 5 bases and J by 4 bases, with 22 bases of the junction left unmatched. Germline CDR1 reads SGHVS; CDR2 reads FNYEAQ. The CDR3 bases are TGTGCCAGCAGCACCGGGACAGCCGAAATGGGGTATTGGGGAGAGACCCAGTACTTC. Amino acids: CASSTGTAEMGYWGETQYF.

The chain recombines TRBV5-3 with TRBJ1-2; D perhaps matches TRBD1 (5 bases). TRBV5-3 is recorded as an ORF, its role being uncertain. The CDR3 is 14 residues long. Trimming cost V 4 bases and J 5 bases, with 15 bases left between them. CDR3 loop: CARSLGGCGYGYTF. CDR3 in DNA: TGTGCCAGAAGCCTGGGGGGGTGCGGGTATGGCTACACCTTC.

The chain recombines TRBV29-1 with TRBJ2-7; tentative D call: TRBD1 (5 bases). Per germline, CDR1 SQVTM and CDR2 ANQGSEA. V gave up 4 bases and J gave up 0 bases, with 16 bases separating them. The CDR3 runs to 15 residues. This chain's CDR3 is CSVVDTGTISYEQYF. CDR3 nucleotide sequence: TGCAGCGTTGTTGACACAGGTACTATCTCCTACGAGCAGTACTTC.

This rearrangement joins TRBV6-1 to TRBJ2-3; D is unclear. There are 15 residues in the CDR3. Germline CDR1 reads MNHNS; CDR2 reads SASEGT. Trimming removed 1 base from V and 3 bases from J, with 11 bases in between. The CDR3 DNA sequence: TGTGCCAGCAGTGAAGGTTTTACAGAGACAGATACGCAGTATTTT. Translating it yields CASSEGFTETDTQYF.

The J gene is TRBJ1-5, the V gene TRBV11-2; D ambiguous. Germline CDR1 SGHAT, CDR2 FQNNGV. The CDR3 sequence is 13 residues long. V was pared by 0 bases and J by 5 bases, with 5 bases between. CDR3 nucleotides: TGTGCCAGCAGCTTAGATTCGGATCAGCCCCAGCATTTT. It encodes CASSLDSDQPQHF.

The chain links TRBV10-2 to TRBJ2-4; the D is unclear. CDR1 WSHSY and CDR2 SAAADI come from the germline V gene. CDR3 length: 13 amino acids. Deletions cut 4 bases from V and 1 base from J, with 5 bases between. The CDR3 reads CASSGQAKNIQYF. The CDR3 DNA sequence: TGCGCCAGCAGTGGCCAGGCCAAAAACATTCAGTACTTC.

This sequence joins TRBV29-1 and TRBJ1-2; maybe TRBD1 (5 bases). The CDR3 loop spans 12 amino acids. CDR1 is SQVTM, CDR2 ANQGSEA, per germline. V was clipped by 6 bases and J by 5 bases, with 13 bases between them. The CDR3 DNA reads as TGCAGCGTCCTGGCAGGGTCATATGGCTACACCTTC. This codes for CSVLAGSYGYTF.

The genes are TRBV29-1 and TRBJ2-7; tentative D call: TRBD2 (5 bases). V dropped 4 bases and J dropped 2 bases, with 15 bases sitting between them. Germline values: CDR1 SQVTM, CDR2 ANQGSEA. The CDR3 loop spans 14 amino acids. The CDR3: CSVVRGDLTYEQYF. As DNA, the CDR3 is TGCAGCGTTGTTCGGGGAGACCTTACCTACGAGCAGTACTTC.

The gene calls are TRBV5-1 and TRBJ2-7; perhaps TRBD1 as D (5 bases). V was cut by 1 base and J by 2 bases, with 10 bases left in between. The CDR3 is made up of 14 amino acids. CDR1 and CDR2 (germline): SGHRS, YFSETQ. Written as DNA, the CDR3 is TGCGCCAGCAGCTTGTCGGGCAGGGCCTACGAGCAGTACTTC. As protein: CASSLSGRAYEQYF.

The chain couples TRBV15 to TRBJ2-3, with D possibly being TRBD1 (5 bases). CDR3 length: 15 amino acids. Germline V CDR1 and CDR2: LNHNV, YYDKDF (reference sequence). V lost 5 bases to trimming and J lost 5 bases, with 17 bases between them. The CDR3 nucleotides are TGTGCCACCAGCGGACGAACAGGTGGTGGAGATACGCAGTATTTT. Translation gives CATSGRTGGGDTQYF.

The CDR3 region has the DNA TGTGCCAGCAGCCAAGATCAGGGGACGGGCACTGAAGCTTTCTTT. Residues: CASSQDQGTGTEAFF. The chain couples TRBV3-1 (or the pseudogene TRBV3-2) to TRBJ1-1; D may be TRBD1 (6 bases). This CDR3 has 15 amino acids. Trimming stripped 0 bases from V and 4 bases from J, with 12 bases between. Germline CDR1 reads LGHDT; CDR2 reads YNNKEL (reference sequence).

The table lists this clone with a few counts. This chain uses TRBV5-4 with TRBJ2-3, with 12 bases lining up with TRBD2. With V trimmed by 5 bases and J by 6 bases, 7 bases remained unmatched. Germline CDR1 is SGHNT and CDR2 is YYREEE (reference sequence). The CDR3 runs to 15 residues. The CDR3 bases are TGTGCCAGCAGGTCCGGGACTAGCGGGTACGATACGCAGTATTTT. This gives the protein CASRSGTSGYDTQYF.

The chain couples TRBV7-9 to TRBJ1-1; a possible D gene is TRBD1 (5 bases). From germline, CDR1 is SEHNR and CDR2 FQNEAQ (reference sequence). Deletions cut 6 bases from V and 5 bases from J, with 13 bases between. CDR3 size: 13 residues. This CDR3 is CASSSGPGTEAFF. The CDR3 DNA reads TGTGCCAGCAGTTCCGGGCCAGGGACTGAAGCTTTCTTT.

V gene TRBV2 combines with J gene TRBJ1-1; no firm D call. This CDR3 comprises 12 residues. V was pared by 6 bases and J by 1 base, with 6 bases between. Germline CDR1 is SNHLY and CDR2 is FYNNEI. The CDR3 region has the DNA TGTGCCAGCAGGAGACAGAACACTGAAGCTTTCTTT. Translating gives CASRRQNTEAFF.

This clone was counted once. V gene TRBV3-1 (or the pseudogene TRBV3-2) combines with J gene TRBJ1-1; 9 nucleotides line up with TRBD1. CDR3 length: 15 residues. Trimming took 5 bases from V and 0 from J; bases not matched to a gene: 4. CDR1 is LGHDT and CDR2 is YNNKEL in the germline V gene (reference sequence). The CDR3 sequence: CASSRTGAVNTEAFF. CDR3 sequence (DNA): TGTGCCAGCAGCAGGACAGGGGCCGTGAACACTGAAGCTTTCTTT.

The V gene is TRBV6-5, the J gene TRBJ1-2, with D maybe TRBD1 (6 bases). Germline CDR1 reads MNHEY; CDR2 reads SVGAGI. The CDR3 runs to 13 residues. V was trimmed by 6 bases and J by 6 bases, leaving 14 bases between them. The CDR3 region is CASSPTGSDGYTF. The CDR3, as DNA: TGTGCCAGCAGCCCCACAGGGAGTGATGGCTACACCTTC.

The chain couples TRBV7-3 to TRBJ2-2; 8 bases align to TRBD1. Germline assignment: CDR1 SGHTA and CDR2 FQGTGA. The length of the CDR3 is 14 residues. Trimming took 9 bases from V and 1 from J; bases not matched to a gene: 4. The CDR3 spells CASSGTGNTGELFF. The CDR3 region has the DNA TGTGCCAGTTCCGGGACAGGGAACACCGGGGAGCTGTTTTTT.

The chain employs TRBV9 and TRBJ1-6; D is uncertain. This CDR3 has 14 amino acids. CDR1 SGDLS and CDR2 YYNGEE come from the germline V gene. Between the trimmed V and J ends, which lost 2 bases and 5 bases, there was a span of 8 bases. CDR3 sequence (DNA): TGTGCCAGCAGCGTCGGACCAAATAATTCACCCCTCCACTTT. It is translated as CASSVGPNNSPLHF.

The chain has TRBV6-5 and TRBJ2-1; TRBD1 matches 9 bases. The CDR3 totals 14 residues. J lost 1 base, V lost 8 bases, and 3 bases had no gene match. From germline, CDR1 is MNHEY and CDR2 SVGAGI. This CDR3 reads CASRGQGSYNEQFF. CDR3 DNA: TGTGCCAGCCGGGGACAGGGTTCCTACAATGAGCAGTTCTTC.

CDR3 residues: CATSDSKGLAGGNEQFF. CDR3 sequence (DNA): TGTGCCACCAGTGACTCCAAAGGACTAGCGGGAGGTAATGAGCAGTTCTTC. This chain joins TRBV24-1 and TRBJ2-1, with 14 bases identical to TRBD2. Germline V gene data show CDR1 as KGHDR and CDR2 as SFDVKD. This CDR3 is built from 17 residues. Trimming cost V 4 bases and J 7 bases; bases outside gene matches: 8.

This clone has just one count. The chain links TRBV24-1 to TRBJ1-2, with D perhaps TRBD1 (6 bases). V lost 0 bases and J 8 bases, leaving 12 bases between the germline ends. There are 14 residues in the CDR3. Germline CDR1 and CDR2: KGHDR and SFDVKD. The CDR3 reads CATSDLSGVGGYTF. CDR3 nucleotide sequence: TGTGCCACCAGTGATTTGTCAGGGGTCGGAGGCTACACCTTC.

The chain recombines TRBV19 with TRBJ2-1; D is perhaps TRBD1 or TRBD2 (5 bases each). Germline CDR1 is LNHDA and CDR2 is SQIVND (reference sequence). The ends were cut back, 3 bases at V and 8 bases at J, with 14 bases in the middle. CDR3 length: 14 amino acids. The CDR3 protein is CASSISRVSDEQFF. CDR3 nucleotide sequence: TGTGCCAGTAGTATCAGCAGGGTTAGCGATGAGCAGTTCTTC.

V and J are TRBV5-1 and TRBJ1-3; tentative D call: TRBD1 (6 bases). The CDR3 is 16 amino acids. CDR1 and CDR2 from the germline V gene are SGHRS and YFSETQ. V lost 2 bases to trimming and J lost 3 bases, with 15 bases between them. CDR3 nucleotide sequence: TGCGCCAGCAGCTTCTTCCCGGGGGCGGTTGGAAACACCATATATTTT. It specifies CASSFFPGAVGNTIYF. Variable domain in full (rest from reference TRBV5-1 and TRBJ1-3): KAGVTQTPRYLIKTRGQQVTLSCSPISGHRSVSWYQQTPGQGLQFLFEYFSETQRNKGNFPGRFSGRQFSNSRSEMNVSTLELGDSALYLCASSFFPGAVGNTIYFGEGSWLTVV.